This T cell receptor beta chain derives from a study of control samples from healthy donors and cancer patients. This clone was found a few times. The repertoire was sequenced with immunoSEQ multiplex PCR; TCRdb's copy has only in-frame clones and lacks some. The data contain 120,000 or so clones, roughly 92% of them singletons. Trimming cost V 5 bases and J 4 bases; bases outside gene matches: 9. This CDR3 is 15 amino acids long. Germline V gene sequence: CDR1 KGHSH, CDR2 LQKENI. The source is a man older than 75 with head and neck cancer. The V gene is TRBV18, the J gene TRBJ1-1; 8 bases map to TRBD1. The sequenced sample consisted of PBMCs. CDR3 in DNA: TGTGCCAGCTCATCCCGAGGACAGGGAGCCACTGAAGCTTTCTTT. Amino acid sequence: CASSSRGQGATEAFF.